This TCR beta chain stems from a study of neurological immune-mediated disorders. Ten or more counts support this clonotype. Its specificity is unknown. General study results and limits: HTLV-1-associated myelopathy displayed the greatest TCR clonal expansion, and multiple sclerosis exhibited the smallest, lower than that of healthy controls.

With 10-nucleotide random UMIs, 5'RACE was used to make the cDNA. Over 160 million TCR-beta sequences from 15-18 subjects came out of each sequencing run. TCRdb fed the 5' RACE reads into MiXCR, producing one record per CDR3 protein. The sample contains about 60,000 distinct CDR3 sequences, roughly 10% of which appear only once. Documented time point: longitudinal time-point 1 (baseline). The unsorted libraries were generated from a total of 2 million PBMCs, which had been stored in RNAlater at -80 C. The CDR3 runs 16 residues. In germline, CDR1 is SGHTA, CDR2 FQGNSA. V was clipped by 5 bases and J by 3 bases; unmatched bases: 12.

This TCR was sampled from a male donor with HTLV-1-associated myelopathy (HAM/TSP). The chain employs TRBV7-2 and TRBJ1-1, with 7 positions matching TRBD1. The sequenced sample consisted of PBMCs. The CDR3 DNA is TGTGCCAGCAGCCCCCGACAGGGCGGGAGGGACACTGAAGCTTTCTTT. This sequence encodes CASSPRQGGRDTEAFF. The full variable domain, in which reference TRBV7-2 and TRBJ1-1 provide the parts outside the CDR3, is GAGVSQSPSNKVTEKGKDVELRCDPISGHTALYWYRQSLGQGLEFLIYFQGNSAPDKSGLPSDRFSAERTGGSVSTLTIQRTQQEDSAVYLCASSPRQGGRDTEAFFGQGTRLTVV.